This passage covers 2 T cell receptor beta chains from one sample sequenced in a study of breast tumors, draining lymph nodes, adjacent tissues. Axillary draining lymph nodes of breast cancer patients supplied the node samples. A single record per CDR3 protein comes from TCRdb applying MiXCR to the multiplex PCR reads. The repertoire holds 150,000 to 200,000 distinct CDR3 sequences, around a third seen once, with approximately 3.9% in the top ten. The sample taken for sequencing was axillary lymph node tissue. All receptors derive from a female donor with breast cancer. Some clones in this sample may be carry-over from other donors' samples.

The chain links TRBV6-5 to TRBJ2-7; 7 nucleotides agree with TRBD2. The germline V gene encodes CDR1 MNHEY and CDR2 SVGAGI. After removal of 7 bases from V and 0 bases from J, the junction contained 6 bases not matched to a gene. There are 14 residues in the CDR3. CDR3 sequence: CASTAWGGSYEQYF. The CDR3 nucleotides read TGTGCCAGCACCGCTTGGGGGGGCTCCTACGAGCAGTACTTC.

This clonotype was recorded at least ten times. The rearrangement joins TRBV19 to TRBJ2-2; possibly TRBD1 for D (5 bases). CDR1 is LNHDA and CDR2 is SQIVND in the germline V gene (reference sequence). Trimming left V 6 bases short and J 6 bases short, with 17 bases between. This CDR3 has 15 residues. The CDR3 is CASSTTGLGSGELFF. DNA for the CDR3: TGTGCCAGTAGCACTACAGGTCTGGGTTCCGGGGAGCTGTTTTTT.